Included here is one TCR beta chain sequence, with context. Its antigen is currently unknown. The CDR3 is 17 amino acids. With V trimmed by 1 base and J by 2 bases, 9 bases remained unmatched. Germline V CDR1 and CDR2: LGHDT, YNNKEL (reference sequence). This record belongs to a study of identical twins. The donor group consisted entirely of healthy Caucasians. Study-level findings and limits: Cord blood beta clonotypes present at high abundance carried fewer insertions; no such pattern appeared in memory repertoires.

TCRdb used MiXCR to reprocess the 5' RACE reads, holding one entry per CDR3 protein. This table has under 800,000 distinct CDR3 sequences, approximately 22% appearing once. The sample was also linked to a second study, of T cells expressing NK-cell markers. Turning to that study: TCR beta repertoires came from sorted CD3+CD56+NKG2C+, CD3+CD56+NKG2C- and CD3+CD56-NKG2C+ T cells. Dominance of the CD3+CD56-NKG2C+ fraction by these clonotypes also held in a handful of donors.

This TCR derives from a woman aged 18-29 years in good health. The J gene is TRBJ2-7, the V gene TRBV3-1; 9 bases match TRBD1. Sequencing was performed on PBMCs. CDR3 bases: TGTGCCAGCAGCCAAGTGCTGACGGGACAGGGTCCCTACGAGCAGTACTTC. Translating gives CASSQVLTGQGPYEQYF.